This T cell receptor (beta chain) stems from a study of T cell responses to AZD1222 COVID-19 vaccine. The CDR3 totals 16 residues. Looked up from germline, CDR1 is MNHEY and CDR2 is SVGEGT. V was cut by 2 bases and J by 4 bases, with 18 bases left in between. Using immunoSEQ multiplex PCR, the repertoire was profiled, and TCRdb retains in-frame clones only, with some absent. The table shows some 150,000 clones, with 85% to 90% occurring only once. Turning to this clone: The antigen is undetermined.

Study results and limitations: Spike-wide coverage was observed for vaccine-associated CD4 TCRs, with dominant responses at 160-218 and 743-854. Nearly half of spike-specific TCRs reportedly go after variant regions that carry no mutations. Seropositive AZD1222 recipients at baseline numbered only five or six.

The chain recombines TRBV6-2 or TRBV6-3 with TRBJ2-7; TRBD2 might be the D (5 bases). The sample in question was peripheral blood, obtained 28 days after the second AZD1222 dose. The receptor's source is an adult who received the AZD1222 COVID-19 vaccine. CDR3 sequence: CASSYPRGLLKYEQYF. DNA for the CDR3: TGTGCCAGCAGTTACCCCCGGGGTCTCCTTAAGTACGAGCAGTACTTC.